Following are 24 T cell receptor beta chains from one sample sequenced in a study of blood T cell repertoires in COVID-19. TCRdb's table, derived via immunoSEQ multiplex PCR, lists solely in-frame clones and lacks some. The sample has about 400,000 clones; roughly 90% are singletons. Material for sequencing was peripheral blood. The receptors come from a man aged 35-49 years with acute or convalescent COVID-19.

The CDR3: CASSLVEVNTGELFF. In nucleotides, the CDR3 is TGCGCCAGCAGCTTGGTTGAGGTGAACACCGGGGAGCTGTTTTTT. V is TRBV5-1 and J is TRBJ2-2; D gene unclear. V lost 0 bases, J lost 1 base, and 7 bases lay in between. The CDR3 consists of 15 residues. Germline V gives CDR1 SGHRS, CDR2 YFSETQ.

The table lists this clone with a count of one. The V call is TRBV6-5, the J call TRBJ1-5; no firm D call. CDR3 length: 13 residues. Looked up from germline, CDR1 is MNHEY and CDR2 is SVGAGI. Trimming pared 7 bases from V and 0 bases from J, leaving 7 bases between. The CDR3 reads CASTSYSNQPQHF. The CDR3 DNA reads as TGTGCCAGCACTAGTTATAGCAATCAGCCCCAGCATTTT.

This clone has a single count. The V gene is TRBV19, the J gene TRBJ2-3, with D maybe TRBD1 (6 bases). Germline CDR1 is LNHDA and CDR2 is SQIVND (reference sequence). Trimming left V 1 base short and J 6 bases short, with 11 bases between. The CDR3 is 14 residues long. The DNA of the CDR3 is TGTGCCAGTAGTATAGTCTCAAGGGGGGATACGCAGTATTTT. Protein product: CASSIVSRGDTQYF.

The V and J genes are TRBV28 and TRBJ1-2, with 12 bases fitting TRBD1. CDR1 MDHEN and CDR2 SYDVKM come from the germline V gene. The ends lost 3 bases at V and 3 bases at J; junction bases unmatched: 14. The CDR3 spans 19 residues. The chain's CDR3 is CASSFPLPGQGASDYGYTF. The CDR3 region has the DNA TGTGCCAGCAGTTTTCCCCTCCCGGGACAGGGGGCTTCGGACTATGGCTACACCTTC.

This rearrangement joins TRBV14 to TRBJ2-1, with TRBD1 as a possible D gene (5 bases). The V gene lost 4 bases and the J gene lost 0 bases, with 16 bases spanning the gap. CDR3 length: 17 residues. Germline CDR1 and CDR2: SGHDN and FVKESK. The CDR3 sequence: CASSLTAPPSSYNEQFF. The CDR3 region has the DNA TGTGCCAGCAGCCTGACAGCCCCCCCAAGCTCCTACAATGAGCAGTTCTTC.

The gene calls are TRBV19 and TRBJ1-5, with D tentatively TRBD1 (6 bases). V lost 7 bases to trimming and J lost 0 bases, with 13 bases between them. Germline V gives CDR1 LNHDA, CDR2 SQIVND (reference sequence). The CDR3 covers 15 residues. CDR3 sequence: CASKGGPYSNQPQHF. The DNA of the CDR3 is TGTGCCAGTAAGGGGGGGCCTTATAGCAATCAGCCCCAGCATTTT. Full variable domain (remainder filled in from reference TRBV19 and TRBJ1-5): DGGITQSPKYLFRKEGQNVTLSCEQNLNHDAMYWYRQDPGQGLRLIYYSQIVNDFQKGDIAEGYSVSREKKESFPLTVTSAQKNPTAFYLCASKGGPYSNQPQHFGDGTRLSIL.

The chain is built from TRBV5-1 and TRBJ1-2; TRBD1 agrees at 9 bases. Germline loops: CDR1 SGHRS, CDR2 YFSETQ. CDR3 length: 14 residues. V gave up 0 bases and J gave up 7 bases; unmatched junction bases: 4. CDR3 sequence (DNA): TGCGCCAGCAGCTTGGGGGGACAGGGATCTGGCTACACCTTC. Protein: CASSLGGQGSGYTF.

This clone has only one observation. V is TRBV7-3 and J is TRBJ2-7, with D possibly being TRBD2 (5 bases). This CDR3 is built from 15 residues. The V and J ends lost 7 bases and 0 bases respectively, with 16 bases between them. The germline gives CDR1 SGHTA, CDR2 FQGTGA. The CDR3 spells CASILSGKSSYEQYF. The DNA for the CDR3 is TGTGCCAGCATCCTCTCGGGAAAGAGCTCCTACGAGCAGTACTTC. The variable domain in full, with the rest retrieved from reference TRBV7-3 and TRBJ2-7, is GAGVSQTPSNKVTEKGKYVELRCDPISGHTALYWYRQSLGQGPEFLIYFQGTGAADDSGLPNDRFFAVRPEGSVSTLKIQRTERGDSAVYLCASILSGKSSYEQYFGPGTRLTVT.

The chain is built from TRBV3-1 (or the pseudogene TRBV3-2) and TRBJ2-5; no clear D. Germline V gene sequence: CDR1 LGHDT, CDR2 YNNKEL (reference sequence). V gave up 0 bases and J gave up 4 bases, with 21 bases separating them. This CDR3 is built from 18 residues. The CDR3 DNA is TGTGCCAGCAGCCAAGATTTTAGGCTAGTCCGAGGTCGAGAGACCCAGTACTTC. Translating gives CASSQDFRLVRGRETQYF.

J is TRBJ2-7 and V is TRBV27; 13 bases fit TRBD2. Losses at the gene ends were 2 bases for V and 6 bases for J; bases not matched to a gene: 7. The germline V gene encodes CDR1 MNHEY and CDR2 SMNVEV (reference sequence). The CDR3 is 16 residues long. CDR3 coding DNA: TGTGCCAGCAGTTTAGCTCAGGGACTAGCGGGACCCGAGCAGTACTTC. It encodes CASSLAQGLAGPEQYF.

Concerning this clone: Other DNA sequences in this sample translate to the same CDR3. The chain recombines TRBV5-6 with TRBJ1-5; maybe TRBD1 (5 bases). V was clipped by 4 bases and J by 5 bases, with 10 bases between them. This CDR3 is 13 amino acids long. Germline V gene lookup returns CDR1 SGHDT and CDR2 YYEEEE. The CDR3 bases are TGTGCCAGCAGCCTGGGGGGGGATCAGCCCCAGCATTTT. It translates to CASSLGGDQPQHF.

This rearrangement joins TRBV9 to TRBJ2-1, with TRBD2 matching 7 bases. The J segment lost 3 bases and the V segment lost 0 bases, leaving 15 bases of the junction unmatched. The CDR3 is 19 residues long. Germline V gene sequence: CDR1 SGDLS, CDR2 YYNGEE. The CDR3 sequence is CASSVGASGQTLYYNEQFF. The CDR3 coding sequence is TGTGCCAGCAGCGTAGGAGCTAGCGGTCAAACCCTGTACTACAATGAGCAGTTCTTC.

CDR3 nucleotide sequence: TGTGCCAGCAGTTTCCGCAGGGGTAATGGCTACACCTTC. As protein: CASSFRRGNGYTF. V gene TRBV27 combines with J gene TRBJ1-2; perhaps TRBD1 as D (6 bases). V was cut by 3 bases and J by 6 bases, with 11 bases left in between. Germline CDR1 and CDR2: MNHEY and SMNVEV (reference sequence). CDR3 size: 13 residues.

The chain links TRBV3-1 (or the pseudogene TRBV3-2) to TRBJ2-1, with 9 bases lining up with TRBD2. Germline V gene data show CDR1 as LGHDT and CDR2 as YNNKEL (reference sequence). This CDR3 is built from 16 residues. Trimming at V came to 2 bases and at J to 8 bases, leaving 10 bases not matched to a gene. The CDR3 sequence: CASSQRRGGLADEQFF. CDR3 bases: TGTGCCAGCAGCCAACGGCGGGGGGGCTTGGCCGATGAGCAGTTCTTC.

The genes are TRBV9 and TRBJ2-4, with a tentative D call TRBD1 (5 bases). V lost 4 bases and J lost 6, with 11 bases in between. CDR3 length equals 13 residues. Germline V gene data show CDR1 as SGDLS and CDR2 as YYNGEE. The CDR3 DNA follows: TGTGCCAGCAGCAGTCATCAGGGAAACATTCAGTACTTC. It codes for CASSSHQGNIQYF.

V is TRBV24-1 and J is TRBJ2-1; tentative D call: TRBD2 (6 bases). V shed 8 bases and J shed 6 bases, with 16 bases lying between them. Germline V gene sequence: CDR1 KGHDR, CDR2 SFDVKD. This CDR3 has 14 residues. CDR3 amino acids: CATIPAPGGNEQFF. As DNA, the CDR3 is TGTGCCACCATACCTGCCCCCGGGGGCAATGAGCAGTTCTTC.

The chain's CDR3 is CASSSKTYGYTF. In nucleotides, the CDR3 is TGTGCCAGCAGCTCTAAAACGTATGGCTACACCTTC. The chain uses TRBV5-5 and TRBJ1-2, with D unclear. The CDR3 sequence is 12 residues long. The germline gives CDR1 SGHKS, CDR2 YYEKEE (reference sequence). Trimming pared 3 bases from V and 5 bases from J, leaving 8 bases between.

The table lists this clone with a few counts. This chain links TRBV7-9 with TRBJ1-1; 11 bases map to TRBD1. V was pared by 6 bases and J by 4 bases, with 4 bases of the junction left unmatched. The germline gives CDR1 SEHNR, CDR2 FQNEAQ (reference sequence). The CDR3 loop spans 14 amino acids. In DNA, the CDR3 is TGTGCCAGCAGGGGACAGGGGGAGTTCACTGAAGCTTTCTTT. Protein product: CASRGQGEFTEAFF.

J is TRBJ2-3 and V is TRBV7-8; maybe TRBD2 (5 bases). Germline V gene data show CDR1 as SGHVS and CDR2 as FQNEAQ. Trimming removed 3 bases at V and 3 bases at J, with 13 bases between. CDR3 length: 15 amino acids. The CDR3 DNA reads TGTGCCAGCAGCTTCGGGATACTAGGGACAGATACGCAGTATTTT. This sequence encodes CASSFGILGTDTQYF.

The chain recombines TRBV6-2 or TRBV6-3 with TRBJ2-1; 9 bases line up with TRBD2. Germline assignment: CDR1 MNHEY and CDR2 SVGEGT. This CDR3 spans 17 amino acids. The trim removed 0 bases at V and 8 bases at J, leaving 11 bases unmatched. For the CDR3, the DNA is TGTGCCAGCAGTTACTCACCAAAGCGGGGGGTCCTGGATGAGCAGTTCTTC. Translating it yields CASSYSPKRGVLDEQFF.

CDR3 bases: TGTGCCAGCAACGTCAGAAACTCCTACGAGCAGTACTTC. This encodes CASNVRNSYEQYF. This chain links TRBV6-5 with TRBJ2-7; D gene unclear. The germline V gene has CDR1 MNHEY and CDR2 SVGAGI. Between the trimmed V and J ends, which lost 7 bases and 0 bases, there was a span of 10 bases. The CDR3 extends over 13 amino acids.

Worth noting for this clone: This specimen includes other DNA sequences encoding the same CDR3. The chain couples TRBV15 to TRBJ1-3; 7 bases map to TRBD1. Germline CDR1 LNHNV, CDR2 YYDKDF (reference sequence). V was clipped by 0 bases and J by 2 bases; unmatched bases: 1. There are 15 residues in the CDR3. CDR3 sequence (DNA): TGTGCCACCAGCAGAGACAGGGGGGCTGGAAACACCATATATTTT. Protein: CATSRDRGAGNTIYF.

J is TRBJ1-6 and V is TRBV6-5; D is possibly TRBD1 (5 bases). Trimming cost V 7 bases and J 9 bases, with 19 bases left between them. CDR1 is MNHEY and CDR2 is SVGAGI in the germline V gene. CDR3 length: 15 amino acids. The chain's CDR3 is CASNLGGVIGSPLHF. DNA of the CDR3: TGTGCCAGCAACTTGGGGGGAGTTATTGGTTCACCCCTCCACTTT.

The chain joins TRBV13 to TRBJ1-6, with 7 bases fitting TRBD1. Germline assignment: CDR1 PRHDT and CDR2 FYEKMQ (reference sequence). Trimming at V came to 0 bases and at J to 8 bases, leaving 19 bases not matched to a gene. The CDR3 is 20 amino acids. The CDR3 DNA sequence: TGTGCCAGCAGCTTAGGCGGGGTCAGGGTAAAAGCCACAGGGGATTCACCCCTCCACTTT. As protein: CASSLGGVRVKATGDSPLHF.